This T cell receptor beta chain was recorded in a study of blood T cell repertoires in COVID-19. CDR3 length equals 15 residues. Per the germline V gene, CDR1 is SGDLS and CDR2 is YYNGEE. The ends lost 4 bases at V and 2 bases at J; junction bases unmatched: 4. Repertoires were generated with immunoSEQ multiplex PCR, while TCRdb's copy carries only in-frame clones and drops some. Among about 250,000 clones, around 87% were seen once, and the ten largest hold 2.1%. The receptor's source is an older woman with COVID-19, enrolled during active disease. Sequences were obtained from peripheral blood. The J gene is TRBJ2-2, the V gene TRBV9, with 8 bases aligning to TRBD2. Here the CDR3 reads CASSLAGSNTGELFF. The CDR3 DNA sequence: TGTGCCAGCAGCTTAGCGGGGAGTAACACCGGGGAGCTGTTTTTT. The full variable domain, its missing parts supplied by reference TRBV9 and TRBJ2-2, is DSGVTQTPKHLITATGQRVTLRCSPRSGDLSVYWYQQSLDQGLQFLIQYYNGEERAKGNILERFSAQQFPDLHSELNLSSLELGDSALYFCASSLAGSNTGELFFGEGSRLTVL.